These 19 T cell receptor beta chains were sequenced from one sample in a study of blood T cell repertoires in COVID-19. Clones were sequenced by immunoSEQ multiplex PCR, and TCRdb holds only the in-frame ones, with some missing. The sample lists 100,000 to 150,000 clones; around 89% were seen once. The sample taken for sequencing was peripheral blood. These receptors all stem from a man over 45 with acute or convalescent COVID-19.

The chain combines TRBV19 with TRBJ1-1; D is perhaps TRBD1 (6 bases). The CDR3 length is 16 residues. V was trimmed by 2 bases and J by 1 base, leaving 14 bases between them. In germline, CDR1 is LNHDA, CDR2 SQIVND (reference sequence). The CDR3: CASSIYSGQPNTEAFF. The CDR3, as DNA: TGTGCCAGTAGTATATATTCAGGACAGCCGAACACTGAAGCTTTCTTT.

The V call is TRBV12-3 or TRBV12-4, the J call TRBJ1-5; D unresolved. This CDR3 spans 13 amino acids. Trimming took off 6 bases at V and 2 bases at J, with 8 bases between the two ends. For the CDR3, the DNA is TGTGCCAGCAGGCTAGGAGGCAATCAGCCCCAGCATTTT. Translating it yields CASRLGGNQPQHF.

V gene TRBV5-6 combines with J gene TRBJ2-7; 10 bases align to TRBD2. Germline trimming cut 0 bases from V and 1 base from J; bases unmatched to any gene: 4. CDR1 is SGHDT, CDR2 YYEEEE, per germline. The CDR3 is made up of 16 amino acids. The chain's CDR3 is CASSLGLAGVSYEQYF. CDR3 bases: TGTGCCAGCAGCTTGGGTCTAGCGGGAGTGTCCTACGAGCAGTACTTC. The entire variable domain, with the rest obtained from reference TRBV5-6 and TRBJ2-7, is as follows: DAGVTQSPTHLIKTRGQQVTLRCSPKSGHDTVSWYQQALGQGPQFIFQYYEEEERQRGNFPDRFSGHQFPNYSSELNVNALLLGDSALYLCASSLGLAGVSYEQYFGPGTRLTVT.

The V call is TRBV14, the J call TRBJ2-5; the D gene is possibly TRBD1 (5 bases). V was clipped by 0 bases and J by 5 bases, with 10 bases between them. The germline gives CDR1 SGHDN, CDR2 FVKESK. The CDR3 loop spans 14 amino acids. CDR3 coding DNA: TGTGCCAGCAGCCAAGACAGGGTCAGGGAGACCCAGTACTTC. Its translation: CASSQDRVRETQYF.

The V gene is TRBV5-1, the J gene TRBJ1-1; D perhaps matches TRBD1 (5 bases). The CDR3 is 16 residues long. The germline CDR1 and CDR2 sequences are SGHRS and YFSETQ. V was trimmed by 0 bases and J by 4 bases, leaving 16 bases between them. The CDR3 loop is CASSLGNSGEGTEAFF. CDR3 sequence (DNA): TGCGCCAGCAGCTTGGGGAATTCGGGGGAGGGCACTGAAGCTTTCTTT.

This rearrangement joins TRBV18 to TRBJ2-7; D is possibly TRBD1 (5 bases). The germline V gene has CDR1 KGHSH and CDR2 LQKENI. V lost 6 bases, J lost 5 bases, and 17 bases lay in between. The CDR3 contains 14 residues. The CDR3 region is CASSVGQAQHEQYF. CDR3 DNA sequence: TGTGCCAGCTCGGTAGGACAAGCCCAGCACGAGCAGTACTTC.

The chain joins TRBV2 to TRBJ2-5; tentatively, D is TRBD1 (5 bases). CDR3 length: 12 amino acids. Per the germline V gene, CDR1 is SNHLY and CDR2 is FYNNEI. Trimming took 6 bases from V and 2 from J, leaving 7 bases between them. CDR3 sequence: CASRTEQETQYF. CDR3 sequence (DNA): TGTGCCAGCAGGACAGAACAAGAGACCCAGTACTTC.

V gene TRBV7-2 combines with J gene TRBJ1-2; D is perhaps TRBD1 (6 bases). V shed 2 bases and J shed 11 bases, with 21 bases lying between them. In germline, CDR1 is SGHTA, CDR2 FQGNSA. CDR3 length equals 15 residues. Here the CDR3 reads CASSLSPETGLVYTF. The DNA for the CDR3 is TGTGCCAGCAGCTTATCTCCCGAGACAGGACTAGTTTACACCTTC.

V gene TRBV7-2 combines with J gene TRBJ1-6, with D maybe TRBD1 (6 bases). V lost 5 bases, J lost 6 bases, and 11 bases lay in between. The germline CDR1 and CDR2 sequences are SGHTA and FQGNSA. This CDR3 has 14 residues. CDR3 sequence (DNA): TGTGCCAGCAGCCTACAGGGCCGTAATTCACCCCTCCACTTT. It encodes CASSLQGRNSPLHF.

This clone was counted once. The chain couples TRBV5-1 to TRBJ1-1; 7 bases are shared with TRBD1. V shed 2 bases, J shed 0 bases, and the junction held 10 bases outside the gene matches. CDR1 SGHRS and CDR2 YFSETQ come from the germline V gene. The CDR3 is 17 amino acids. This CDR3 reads CASSFRQGMTLNTEAFF. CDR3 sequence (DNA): TGCGCCAGCAGCTTCCGACAGGGAATGACATTGAACACTGAAGCTTTCTTT.

The CDR3 DNA sequence: TGTGCCAGTATGAGCACCCTGTCTCCTCGAGCCCAGCATTTT. This sequence encodes CASMSTLSPRAQHF. The chain has TRBV19 and TRBJ1-5; D unclear. Trimming pared 7 bases from V and 11 bases from J, leaving 21 bases between. The CDR3 has 14 residues. Germline assignment: CDR1 LNHDA and CDR2 SQIVND (reference sequence).

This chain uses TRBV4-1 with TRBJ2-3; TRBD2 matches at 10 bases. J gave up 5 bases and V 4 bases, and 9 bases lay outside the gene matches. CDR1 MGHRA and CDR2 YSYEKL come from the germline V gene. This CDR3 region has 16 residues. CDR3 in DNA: TGCGCCAGCAGCCTAGAGAGGGCTAGCGGGAGAGATACGCAGTATTTT. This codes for CASSLERASGRDTQYF.

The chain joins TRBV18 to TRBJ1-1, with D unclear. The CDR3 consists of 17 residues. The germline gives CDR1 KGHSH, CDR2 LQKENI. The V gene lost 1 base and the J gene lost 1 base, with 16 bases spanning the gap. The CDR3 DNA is TGTGCCAGCTCACCACTGGCAGGCGTTGTGCCGAACACTGAAGCTTTCTTT. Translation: CASSPLAGVVPNTEAFF.

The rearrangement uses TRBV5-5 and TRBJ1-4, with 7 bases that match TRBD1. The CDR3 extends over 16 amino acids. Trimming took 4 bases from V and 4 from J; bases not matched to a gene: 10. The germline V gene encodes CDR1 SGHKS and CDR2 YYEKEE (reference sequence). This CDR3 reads CASSRDRALINEKLFF. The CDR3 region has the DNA TGTGCCAGCAGCAGAGACAGGGCCTTGATTAATGAAAAACTGTTTTTT.

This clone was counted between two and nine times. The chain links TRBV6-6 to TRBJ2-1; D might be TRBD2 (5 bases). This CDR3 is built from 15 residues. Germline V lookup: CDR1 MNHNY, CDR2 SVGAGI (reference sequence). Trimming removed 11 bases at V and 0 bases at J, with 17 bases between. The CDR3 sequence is CASERPGSSYNEQFF. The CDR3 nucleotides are TGTGCCTCCGAGCGCCCGGGGAGCTCCTACAATGAGCAGTTCTTC.

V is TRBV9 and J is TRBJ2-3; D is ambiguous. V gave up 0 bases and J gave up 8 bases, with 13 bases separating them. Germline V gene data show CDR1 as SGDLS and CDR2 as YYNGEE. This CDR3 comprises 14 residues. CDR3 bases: TGTGCCAGCAGCGTAGCCCCGGTGGTCGGTACGCAGTATTTT. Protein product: CASSVAPVVGTQYF.

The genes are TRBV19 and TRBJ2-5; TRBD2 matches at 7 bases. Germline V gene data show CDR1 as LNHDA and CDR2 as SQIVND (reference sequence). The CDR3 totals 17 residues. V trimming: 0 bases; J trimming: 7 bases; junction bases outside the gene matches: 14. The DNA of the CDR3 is TGTGCCAGTAGTATAGATCGACTAGGACTAGGGGCGGGGACCCAGTACTTC. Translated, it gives CASSIDRLGLGAGTQYF. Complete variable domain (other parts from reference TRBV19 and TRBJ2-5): DGGITQSPKYLFRKEGQNVTLSCEQNLNHDAMYWYRQDPGQGLRLIYYSQIVNDFQKGDIAEGYSVSREKKESFPLTVTSAQKNPTAFYLCASSIDRLGLGAGTQYFGPGTRLLVL.

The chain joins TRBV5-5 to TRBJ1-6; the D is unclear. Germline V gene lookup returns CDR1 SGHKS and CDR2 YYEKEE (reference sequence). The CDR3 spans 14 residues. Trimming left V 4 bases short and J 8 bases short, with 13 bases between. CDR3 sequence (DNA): TGTGCCAGCAGCCATCTACCAAAATATTCACCCCTCCACTTT. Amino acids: CASSHLPKYSPLHF.

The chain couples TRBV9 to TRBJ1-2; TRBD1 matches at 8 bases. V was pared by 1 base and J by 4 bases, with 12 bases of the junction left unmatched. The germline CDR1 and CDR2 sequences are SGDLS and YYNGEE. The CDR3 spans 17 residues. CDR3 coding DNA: TGTGCCAGCAGCGTATTTGGGAGGACAGGGAAGGGCTATGGCTACACCTTC. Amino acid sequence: CASSVFGRTGKGYGYTF. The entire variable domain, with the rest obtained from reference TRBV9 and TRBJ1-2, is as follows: DSGVTQTPKHLITATGQRVTLRCSPRSGDLSVYWYQQSLDQGLQFLIQYYNGEERAKGNILERFSAQQFPDLHSELNLSSLELGDSALYFCASSVFGRTGKGYGYTFGSGTRLTVV.